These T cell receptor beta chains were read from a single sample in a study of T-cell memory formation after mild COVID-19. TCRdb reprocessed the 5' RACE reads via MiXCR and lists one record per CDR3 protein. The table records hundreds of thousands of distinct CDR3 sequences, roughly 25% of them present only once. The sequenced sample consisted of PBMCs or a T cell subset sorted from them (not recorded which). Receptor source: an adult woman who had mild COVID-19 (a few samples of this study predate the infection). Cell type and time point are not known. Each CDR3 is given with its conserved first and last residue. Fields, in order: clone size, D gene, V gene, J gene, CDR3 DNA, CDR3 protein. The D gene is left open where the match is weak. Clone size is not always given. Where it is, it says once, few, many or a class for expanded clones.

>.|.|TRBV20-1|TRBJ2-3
TGCAGTGCTCGACAAGATACGCAGTATTTT
CSARQDTQYF
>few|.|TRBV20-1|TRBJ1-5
TGCAGTGCTAGGCCGACGGACTATAGCAATCAGCCCCAGCATTTT
CSARPTDYSNQPQHF
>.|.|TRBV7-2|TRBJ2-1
TGTGCCAGCAGGTCTTCTACCGGGACCACCAATGAGCAGTTCTTC
CASRSSTGTTNEQFF
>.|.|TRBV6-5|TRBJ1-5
TGTGCCAGCAGTACCATCCGTGGGAGCAATCAGCCCCAGCATTTT
CASSTIRGSNQPQHF
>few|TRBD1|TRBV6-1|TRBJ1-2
TGTGCCAGCATCAGGACAGGGGTTATCTATGGCTACACCTTC
CASIRTGVIYGYTF
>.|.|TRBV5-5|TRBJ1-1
TGTGCCAGCAGCTTGGGGTGGTTAGCTGAAGCTTTCTTT
CASSLGWLAEAFF
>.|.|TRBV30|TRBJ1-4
TGTGCCTTAACCAGGGGATCTAATGAAAAACTGTTTTTT
CALTRGSNEKLFF
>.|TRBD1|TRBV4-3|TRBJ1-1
TGCGCCAGCAGCCAACACCCGGGACAGGGGGACACTGAAGCTTTCTTT
CASSQHPGQGDTEAFF
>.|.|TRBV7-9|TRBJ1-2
TGTGCCAGCAGCTTAGCGGCAGGGTTTAACTATGGCTACACCTTC
CASSLAAGFNYGYTF
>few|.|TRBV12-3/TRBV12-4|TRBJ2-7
TGTGCCAGCAGTCCGAAAGCACCAGGGTTCGAGCAGTACTTC
CASSPKAPGFEQYF
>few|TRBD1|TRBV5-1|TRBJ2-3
TGCGCCAGCAGCTTGGATCCGCAGGGGGCGATCACAGATACGCAGTATTTT
CASSLDPQGAITDTQYF
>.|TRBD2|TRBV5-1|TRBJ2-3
TGCGCCAGCAGCCTCCAGGGTAGCGGGGGTACAGATACGCAGTATTTT
CASSLQGSGGTDTQYF
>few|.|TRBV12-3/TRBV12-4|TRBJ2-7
TGTGCCAGCTCAGGTTTCTCCTACGAGCAGTACTTC
CASSGFSYEQYF
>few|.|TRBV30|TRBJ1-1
TGTGCGGCCGCAGGGGATGCTTTCTTT
CAAAGDAFF
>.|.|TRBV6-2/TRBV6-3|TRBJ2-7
TGTGCCAGCAGTTACGGACACCACTACGAGCAGTACTTC
CASSYGHHYEQYF
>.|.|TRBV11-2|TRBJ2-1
TGTGCCAGCAGCGCCGATATTCTGCGAGGTTGGGACAATGAGCAGTTCTTC
CASSADILRGWDNEQFF
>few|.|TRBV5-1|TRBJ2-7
TGCGCCAGCAGCTTGACCCGGGCGGCGAGCTCCTACGAGCAGTACTTC
CASSLTRAASSYEQYF
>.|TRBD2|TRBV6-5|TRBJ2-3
TGTGCCAGCAGTTACTCCGCCTCCGGGACTATCGGGAGCACAGATACGCAGTATTTT
CASSYSASGTIGSTDTQYF
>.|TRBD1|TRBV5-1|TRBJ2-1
TGCGCCAGCAGCCCGGGACAGAGGTACGGTGAGCAGTTCTTC
CASSPGQRYGEQFF
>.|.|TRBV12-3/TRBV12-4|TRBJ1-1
TGTGCCAGCAGGGGGAATGAAGCTTTCTTT
CASRGNEAFF
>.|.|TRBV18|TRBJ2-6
TGTGCCAGCTCACCTGAGGGCTCTGGGGCCAACGTCCTGACTTTC
CASSPEGSGANVLTF
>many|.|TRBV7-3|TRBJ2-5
TGTGCCAGCAGCCGCGGGGCTGGAGAGACCCAGTACTTC
CASSRGAGETQYF
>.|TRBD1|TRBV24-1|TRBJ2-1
TGTGCCACCGAAATAGGGGGGACAGGGGGCAATGAGCAGTTCTTC
CATEIGGTGGNEQFF
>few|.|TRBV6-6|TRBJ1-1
TGTGCCAGCAGTTACGCCCAGGGGAACACTGAAGCTTTCTTT
CASSYAQGNTEAFF
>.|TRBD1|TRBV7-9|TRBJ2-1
TGTGCCAGCAGCCCCAAGGACAGGACCCGCAATGAGCAGTTCTTC
CASSPKDRTRNEQFF
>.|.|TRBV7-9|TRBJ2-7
TGTGCCAGCCAACGCGGATACGAGCAGTACTTC
CASQRGYEQYF
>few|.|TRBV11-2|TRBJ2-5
TGTGCCAGCAGCTTAGATCGGGGATCGGGCTCGGAGACCCAGTACTTC
CASSLDRGSGSETQYF
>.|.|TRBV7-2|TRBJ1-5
TGTGCCAGCAGCTTCCAGGGTTCTACGAGCAATCAGCCCCAGCATTTT
CASSFQGSTSNQPQHF
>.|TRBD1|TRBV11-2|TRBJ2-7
TGTGCCAGCAGCTCACTACCGGGACAGGGACTCTACGAGCAGTACTTC
CASSSLPGQGLYEQYF
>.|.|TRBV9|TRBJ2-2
TGTGCCAGCAGCGTAATGGGCGCCTTGACCGGGGAGCTGTTTTTT
CASSVMGALTGELFF
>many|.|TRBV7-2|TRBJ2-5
TGTGCCAGCAGCTTAGGGGCCGTAGAGACCCAGTACTTC
CASSLGAVETQYF
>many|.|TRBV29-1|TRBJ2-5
TGCAGCGTTCCTGACGGGCTATGGGAGACCCAGTACTTC
CSVPDGLWETQYF
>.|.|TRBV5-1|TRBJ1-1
TGCGCCAGCAGCCTACACACGAACACTGAAGCTTTCTTT
CASSLHTNTEAFF
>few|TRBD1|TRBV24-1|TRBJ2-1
TGTGCCACCAGGGGACAGGAGCAGAATGAGCAGTTCTTC
CATRGQEQNEQFF
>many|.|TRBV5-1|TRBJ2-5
TGCGCCAGCAGCTCGGAGGGCGAGACCCAGTACTTC
CASSSEGETQYF